This T cell receptor (beta chain) was profiled in a study of CD8+CD57+ T cells in acquired aplastic anemia. For the study at large: Sorted CD4+ and CD8+ cell DNA averaged roughly 3 ug.

The table lists this clonotype with a few counts. The CDR3 sequence is 15 residues long. The V end lost 0 bases, the J end lost 5 bases, and 15 bases lay between the germline ends. In germline, CDR1 is SGDLS, CDR2 YYNGEE. TCR beta VDJ and CDR3 profiles were obtained from a genomic DNA template. TCRdb independently ran MiXCR on the reads; one entry per CDR3 protein. The sample has a few hundred thousand distinct CDR3 sequences, about a third seen once. The TCR originated in a human donor in good health, serving as a control. J is TRBJ2-7 and V is TRBV9; D remains ambiguous. What was sequenced was sorted CD4+, CD8+, or CD8+CD57+ T cells (not recorded which) from PBMCs. CDR3 in DNA: TGTGCCAGCAGCGTAGCGGCAGTTCCCTCGCACGAGCAGTACTTC. This sequence encodes CASSVAAVPSHEQYF.